This passage covers 14 T cell receptor beta chains from one sample sequenced in a study of human CD8 memory T cell subsets. UMI-labeled 5' RACE yielded the TCR beta libraries. Using the 5' RACE reads, TCRdb records one entry per CDR3 protein without DNA. The specimen's table records about 5,000 distinct CDR3 sequences. Input material: CD8+ T cells from PBMCs. The source of these receptors is a human donor in good health.

This chain joins TRBV27 and TRBJ2-3; TCRdb designates TRBD2, a call that cannot be tested without DNA. Germline V gene data show CDR1 as MNHEY and CDR2 as SMNVEV (reference sequence). The CDR3 loop spans 19 amino acids. Here the CDR3 reads CASSFDASSGRRSTDTQYF.

This clonotype is identified as medium-sized (0.01 to 0.1%) from frequency. This chain links TRBV20-1 with TRBJ2-1; TCRdb's D call of TRBD2 is untestable without DNA. Germline assignment: CDR1 DFQATT and CDR2 SNEGSKA (reference sequence). This CDR3 has 15 amino acids. The CDR3 reads CSARDGASGMEEQFF.

This chain connects TRBV5-5 to TRBJ1-5; TCRdb's assignment of TRBD1 cannot be checked, as there is no DNA. There are 15 residues in the CDR3. Germline V gene sequence: CDR1 SGHKS, CDR2 YYEKEE (reference sequence). The CDR3 spells CASSLWVRGDQPQHF.

The chain recombines TRBV29-1 with TRBJ1-2. CDR3 length: 12 residues. Germline loops: CDR1 SQVTM, CDR2 ANQGSEA. CDR3 sequence reads: CSVEKGSYGYTF.

The genes are TRBV9 and TRBJ1-2; TCRdb's D call of TRBD1 is untestable without DNA. From germline, CDR1 is SGDLS and CDR2 YYNGEE. The CDR3 loop spans 14 amino acids. CDR3 protein: CASSRPGTSLGYTF. The full variable domain, completed using reference TRBV9 and TRBJ1-2, is DSGVTQTPKHLITATGQRVTLRCSPRSGDLSVYWYQQSLDQGLQFLIQYYNGEERAKGNILERFSAQQFPDLHSELNLSSLELGDSALYFCASSRPGTSLGYTFGSGTRLTVV.

The chain carries TRBV28 and TRBJ2-5; the D call from TCRdb, TRBD1, cannot be confirmed without DNA. The CDR3 consists of 16 residues. Germline CDR1 and CDR2: MDHEN and SYDVKM. The CDR3 loop is CASSPRDWGEIQAQYF.

According to its frequency, this clonotype is medium-sized. The chain employs TRBV4-1 and TRBJ2-6. Germline V CDR1 and CDR2: MGHRA, YSYEKL. The CDR3 is 16 residues long. The CDR3 protein is CASSQDFSSGANVLTF.

V and J are TRBV5-1 and TRBJ2-7. The CDR3 has 14 residues. Germline CDR1 is SGHRS and CDR2 is YFSETQ. CDR3 amino acids: CASSLTEAVYEQYF.

The rearrangement joins TRBV7-3 to TRBJ2-3; TCRdb returns TRBD2, unconfirmable since there is no DNA. The CDR3 covers 14 residues. The germline V gene has CDR1 SGHTA and CDR2 FQGTGA. CDR3 in amino acids: CASSLAGGSDTQYF.

This chain uses TRBV25-1 with TRBJ2-3; TCRdb returns TRBD2, unconfirmable since there is no DNA. The CDR3 contains 17 residues. Germline-derived CDR1 and CDR2 are MGHDK and SYGVNS. The CDR3 is CASSESTSGGGTDTQYF. Full variable domain (outside the CDR3, taken from reference TRBV25-1 and TRBJ2-3): EADIYQTPRYLVIGTGKKITLECSQTMGHDKMYWYQQDPGMELHLIHYSYGVNSTEKGDLSSESTVSRIRTEHFPLTLESARPSHTSQYLCASSESTSGGGTDTQYFGPGTRLTVL.

This clonotype shows up as medium-sized by frequency. This chain connects TRBV28 to TRBJ1-1. Germline V gene lookup returns CDR1 MDHEN and CDR2 SYDVKM. This CDR3 spans 13 amino acids. This chain's CDR3 is CASARGSDTEAFF. Based on the CDR3 plus reference TRBV28 and TRBJ1-1, the full variable domain is DVKVTQSSRYLVKRTGEKVFLECVQDMDHENMFWYRQDPGLGLRLIYFSYDVKMKEKGDIPEGYSVSREKKERFSLILESASTNQTSMYLCASARGSDTEAFFGQGTRLTVV.

The chain joins TRBV7-9 to TRBJ2-3; TCRdb names TRBD2, which stays unverified in the absence of DNA. CDR1 and CDR2 (germline): SEHNR, FQNEAQ (reference sequence). The CDR3 extends over 15 amino acids. The CDR3 reads CASSSLAGGTDTQYF.

V gene TRBV20-1 combines with J gene TRBJ1-1. Per germline, CDR1 DFQATT and CDR2 SNEGSKA (reference sequence). The CDR3 loop spans 17 amino acids. The CDR3 sequence: CSASYASGSAGYTEAFF.

The chain joins TRBV6-4 to TRBJ1-6; the D call from TCRdb, TRBD1, cannot be confirmed without DNA. Germline V gene data show CDR1 as MRHNA and CDR2 as SNTAGT. The CDR3 spans 16 residues. The CDR3 region is CASSESPGQSNSPLHF.